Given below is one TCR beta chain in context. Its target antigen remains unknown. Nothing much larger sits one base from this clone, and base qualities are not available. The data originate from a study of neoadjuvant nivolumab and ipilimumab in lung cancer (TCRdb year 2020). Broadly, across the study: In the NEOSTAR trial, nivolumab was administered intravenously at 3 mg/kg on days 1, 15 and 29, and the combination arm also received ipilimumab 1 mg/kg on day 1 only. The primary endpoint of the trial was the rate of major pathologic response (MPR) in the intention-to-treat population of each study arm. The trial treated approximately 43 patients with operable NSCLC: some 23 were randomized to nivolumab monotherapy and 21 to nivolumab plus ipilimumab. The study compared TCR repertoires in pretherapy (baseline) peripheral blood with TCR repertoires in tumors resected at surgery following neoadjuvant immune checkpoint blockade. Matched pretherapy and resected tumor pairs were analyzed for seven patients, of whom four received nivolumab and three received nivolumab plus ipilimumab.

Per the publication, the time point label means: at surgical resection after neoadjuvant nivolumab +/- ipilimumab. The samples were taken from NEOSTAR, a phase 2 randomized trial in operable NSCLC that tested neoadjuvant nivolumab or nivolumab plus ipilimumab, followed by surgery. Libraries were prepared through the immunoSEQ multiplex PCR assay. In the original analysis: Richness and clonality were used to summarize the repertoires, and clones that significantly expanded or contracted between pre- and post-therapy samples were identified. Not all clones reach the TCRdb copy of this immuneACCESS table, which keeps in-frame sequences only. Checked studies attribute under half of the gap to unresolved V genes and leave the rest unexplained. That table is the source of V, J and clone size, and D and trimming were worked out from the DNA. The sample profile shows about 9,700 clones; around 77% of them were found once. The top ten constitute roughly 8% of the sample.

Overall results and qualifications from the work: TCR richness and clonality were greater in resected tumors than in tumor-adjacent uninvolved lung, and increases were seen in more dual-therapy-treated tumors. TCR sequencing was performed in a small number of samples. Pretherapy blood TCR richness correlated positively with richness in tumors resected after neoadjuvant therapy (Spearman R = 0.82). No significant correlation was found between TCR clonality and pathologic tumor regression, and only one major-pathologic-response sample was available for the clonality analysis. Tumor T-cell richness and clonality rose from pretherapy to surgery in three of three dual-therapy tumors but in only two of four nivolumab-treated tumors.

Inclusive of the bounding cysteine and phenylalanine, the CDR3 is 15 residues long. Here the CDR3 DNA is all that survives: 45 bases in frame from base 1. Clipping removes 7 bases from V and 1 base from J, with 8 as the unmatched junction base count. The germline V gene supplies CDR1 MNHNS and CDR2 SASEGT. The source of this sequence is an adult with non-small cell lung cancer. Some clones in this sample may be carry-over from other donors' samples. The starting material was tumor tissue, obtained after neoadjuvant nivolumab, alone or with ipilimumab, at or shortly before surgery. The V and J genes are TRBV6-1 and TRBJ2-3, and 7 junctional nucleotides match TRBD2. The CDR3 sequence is CASKGSGTRTDTQYF. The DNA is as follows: TGTGCCAGCAAGGGAAGCGGGACCCGCACAGATACGCAGTATTTT.